This T cell receptor beta chain was found in a study of T cells in localized non-small cell lung cancer. Notes on this clone: Its matching antigen is unknown.

Study-wide findings and caveats: Out of the top 100 tumor clones, a median about 50 were seen in adjacent lung. Uninvolved adjacent lung had higher T cell clonality than tumor and all other tissues. Since sequencing was restricted to only one region of the tumor, intratumor heterogeneity remains a possibility.

This CDR3 spans 15 amino acids. The germline V gene encodes CDR1 MDHEN and CDR2 SYDVKM. The V and J ends lost 6 bases and 0 bases respectively, with 12 bases between them. Sequencing was performed with immunoSEQ multiplex PCR; in TCRdb, only in-frame clones are kept and a portion is missing. Of about 960 clones detected, roughly 21% appear once; the ten largest clones hold about 11%. Material: lung tumor tissue, obtained before any cancer treatment. V gene TRBV28 combines with J gene TRBJ1-5; D gene uncertain. The TCR originated in a man between 40 and 75 years old with stage II squamous cell lung carcinoma. In nucleotides, the CDR3 is TGTGCCAGCAGCCAACGGCCGACTAGCAATCAGCCCCAGCATTTT. Amino acid sequence: CASSQRPTSNQPQHF.